The next 29 T cell receptor beta chains were all read from a single sample in a study of blood T cell repertoires in COVID-19. The method was immunoSEQ multiplex PCR; TCRdb's version includes in-frame clones alone and lacks a portion of them. The table includes about 190,000 clones, around 83% detected once. The sequenced sample was peripheral blood. All receptors derive from a woman aged 40 to 49 with acute or convalescent COVID-19.

This clone was counted a few times. CDR3 loop: CASSLDRGTDTF. In nucleotides, the CDR3 is TGTGCCAGCAGCTTAGATCGGGGTACTGACACCTTC. The chain links TRBV11-2 to TRBJ1-2; D not resolved. CDR3 length: 12 residues. The germline gives CDR1 SGHAT, CDR2 FQNNGV. Deletions cut 0 bases from V and 12 bases from J, with 11 bases between.

This sequence joins TRBV5-8 and TRBJ2-5; D might be TRBD2 (7 bases). There are 14 residues in the CDR3. From germline, CDR1 is SGHTS and CDR2 YDEGEE. Between the trimmed V and J ends, which lost 4 bases and 7 bases, there was a span of 17 bases. CDR3: CASSANRGAGTQYF. The CDR3 DNA reads as TGTGCCAGCAGCGCCAACCGGGGGGCCGGGACCCAGTACTTC. Full variable domain (missing parts from reference TRBV5-8 and TRBJ2-5): EAGVTQSPTHLIKTRGQQATLRCSPISGHTSVYWYQQALGLGLQFLLWYDEGEERNRGNFPPRFSGRQFPNYSSELNVNALELEDSALYLCASSANRGAGTQYFGPGTRLLVL.

V is TRBV24-1 and J is TRBJ1-2, with a tentative D call TRBD1 (5 bases). The CDR3 has 13 amino acids. Germline CDR1 KGHDR, CDR2 SFDVKD. The V and J ends lost 0 bases and 8 bases respectively, with 9 bases between them. CDR3 nucleotides: TGTGCCACCAGTGATTTGTCAGGGAAGGGCTACACCTTC. Translated, it gives CATSDLSGKGYTF.

The rearrangement uses TRBV3-1 (or the pseudogene TRBV3-2) and TRBJ2-5, with D perhaps TRBD2 (6 bases). With 1 base removed from V and 3 bases from J, the gap between germline ends came to 12 bases. Germline V gene data show CDR1 as LGHDT and CDR2 as YNNKEL (reference sequence). This CDR3 comprises 15 residues. The CDR3 region has the DNA TGTGCCAGCAGCCAAGGGGTTGGCGGGAAAGAGACCCAGTACTTC. It encodes CASSQGVGGKETQYF.

CDR3 sequence (DNA): TGTGCCAGCAGCCATTCCTACCGGGGGGGAGAGCAGTTCTTC. Its translation: CASSHSYRGGEQFF. V and J are TRBV3-1 (or the pseudogene TRBV3-2) and TRBJ2-1; TRBD2 agrees at 8 bases. Per germline, CDR1 LGHDT and CDR2 YNNKEL (reference sequence). V dropped 3 bases and J dropped 10; count of bases not matched to a gene: 8. This CDR3 is 14 amino acids long.

The table lists this clone with a count of one. The chain employs TRBV6-5 and TRBJ2-7; possible D gene TRBD2, 6 bases. V was cut by 6 bases and J by 6 bases, with 15 bases left in between. The CDR3 spans 13 residues. The germline CDR1 and CDR2 sequences are MNHEY and SVGAGI. CDR3 loop: CASSWDLTAEQYF. The CDR3 DNA reads TGTGCCAGCAGCTGGGACTTAACGGCCGAGCAGTACTTC.

This rearrangement joins TRBV7-9 to TRBJ1-6; no reliable D call. This CDR3 is 14 amino acids long. With 8 bases removed from V and 7 bases from J, the gap between germline ends came to 15 bases. Per the germline V gene, CDR1 is SEHNR and CDR2 is FQNEAQ (reference sequence). The CDR3 here is CASSYEVRNSPLHF. DNA of the CDR3: TGTGCCAGCTCGTACGAAGTGCGGAATTCACCCCTCCACTTT. The full variable domain, completed using reference TRBV7-9 and TRBJ1-6, is DTGVSQNPRHKITKRGQNVTFRCDPISEHNRLYWYRQTLGQGPEFLTYFQNEAQLEKSRLLSDRFSAERPKGSFSTLEIQRTEQGDSAMYLCASSYEVRNSPLHFGNGTRLTVT.

In nucleotides, the CDR3 is TGTGCCATCAGTGAGACAGGGGGCGTTGGAAACACCATATATTTT. It yields the protein CAISETGGVGNTIYF. This chain connects TRBV10-3 to TRBJ1-3, with 9 positions matching TRBD1. Germline loops: CDR1 ENHRY, CDR2 SYGVKD. CDR3 length equals 15 residues. With V trimmed by 2 bases and J by 3 bases, 2 bases remained unmatched.

This sequence joins TRBV10-1 and TRBJ2-7, with D possibly matching TRBD2 (5 bases). This CDR3 is 14 amino acids long. V gave up 2 bases and J gave up 6 bases, with 14 bases separating them. From germline, CDR1 is WNHNN and CDR2 SYGVQD (reference sequence). CDR3 in DNA: TGCGCCAGCAGTGAGCGATGGGAGTTTTCCGAGCAGTACTTC. Translated: CASSERWEFSEQYF.

This chain joins TRBV5-6 and TRBJ2-2; D perhaps matches TRBD1 (6 bases). Germline CDR1 is SGHDT and CDR2 is YYEEEE. V lost 4 bases and J lost 1, with 11 bases in between. The CDR3 consists of 15 residues. The CDR3 reads CASSRGQLNTGELFF. CDR3 DNA: TGTGCCAGCAGCCGCGGACAGTTGAACACCGGGGAGCTGTTTTTT.

The V and J genes are TRBV4-1 and TRBJ2-5; D might be TRBD2 (6 bases). Germline CDR1 is MGHRA and CDR2 is YSYEKL. V lost 4 bases to trimming and J lost 1 base, with 10 bases between them. The CDR3 has 14 residues. In DNA form, the CDR3 reads TGCGCCAGCAGCCGAGGCGGGACCCAAGAGACCCAGTACTTC. Protein product: CASSRGGTQETQYF.

The genes are TRBV27 and TRBJ2-7; maybe TRBD1 (5 bases). Trimming cost V 3 bases and J 2 bases, with 14 bases left between them. This CDR3 spans 15 amino acids. Germline V CDR1 and CDR2: MNHEY, SMNVEV (reference sequence). The CDR3 spells CASSLGRGYPYEQYF. In nucleotides, the CDR3 is TGTGCCAGCAGTTTGGGGCGAGGATATCCCTACGAGCAGTACTTC.

This clone was detected only a few times. The gene calls are TRBV6-5 and TRBJ1-5, with 7 bases aligning to TRBD1. This CDR3 contains 13 residues. CDR1 is MNHEY, CDR2 SVGAGI, per germline. With 7 bases clipped from V and 4 bases from J, the junction kept 4 bases outside the gene matches. The CDR3 reads CASNRDRNQPQHF. Written as DNA, the CDR3 is TGTGCCAGCAACCGGGACAGAAATCAGCCCCAGCATTTT.

This chain uses TRBV2 with TRBJ2-1; the match to TRBD1 covers 8 bases. Trimming cost V 2 bases and J 3 bases; bases outside gene matches: 6. The V gene's germline CDR1 is SNHLY and CDR2 FYNNEI. CDR3 length equals 16 residues. The CDR3 reads CASSESWDRNYNEQFF. The CDR3, as DNA: TGTGCCAGCAGTGAATCCTGGGACAGGAACTACAATGAGCAGTTCTTC. The full variable domain, in which reference TRBV2 and TRBJ2-1 provide the parts outside the CDR3, is EPEVTQTPSHQVTQMGQEVILRCVPISNHLYFYWYRQILGQKVEFLVSFYNNEISEKSEIFDDQFSVERPDGSNFTLKIRSTKLEDSAMYFCASSESWDRNYNEQFFGPGTRLTVL.

This clone is medium-sized (0.01 to 0.1%) within its sample. This chain connects TRBV6-1 to TRBJ2-5; 8 nucleotides match TRBD2. V lost 2 bases to trimming and J lost 2 bases; unmatched junction nucleotides: 7. This CDR3 comprises 16 residues. Per germline, CDR1 MNHNS and CDR2 SASEGT. The CDR3 coding sequence is TGTGCCAGCAGTGAACTGGGCGGGGGGCCTCAAGAGACCCAGTACTTC. Translated, it gives CASSELGGGPQETQYF.

V is TRBV7-9 and J is TRBJ2-7, with 7 positions matching TRBD1. The CDR3 is 14 amino acids. Germline V CDR1 and CDR2: SEHNR, FQNEAQ (reference sequence). Trimming took 5 bases from V and 2 from J; bases not matched to a gene: 6. The CDR3 here is CASSQTGTAYEQYF. The CDR3 nucleotides are TGTGCCAGCAGCCAAACCGGGACAGCCTACGAGCAGTACTTC.

The rearrangement joins TRBV6-5 to TRBJ2-7, with 13 bases matching TRBD2. Germline CDR1 reads MNHEY; CDR2 reads SVGAGI. The CDR3 has 16 residues. With V trimmed by 1 base and J by 7 bases, 7 bases remained unmatched. CDR3 protein: CASSYWTSGRGSEQYF. For the CDR3, the DNA is TGTGCCAGCAGTTACTGGACTAGCGGGAGAGGTAGTGAGCAGTACTTC.

This clone was seen more than once but under ten times. The chain combines TRBV7-8 with TRBJ1-6; D may be TRBD1 (6 bases). The CDR3 totals 13 residues. V was pared by 4 bases and J by 6 bases, with 7 bases between. Per the germline V gene, CDR1 is SGHVS and CDR2 is FQNEAQ. The CDR3 sequence is CASSSDSNSPLHF. In DNA, the CDR3 is TGTGCCAGCAGCTCGGACAGTAATTCACCCCTCCACTTT.

CDR3 amino acids: CASRGWTGGMSDTQYF. The DNA for the CDR3 is TGTGCCAGCAGGGGCTGGACAGGGGGTATGTCAGATACGCAGTATTTT. The rearrangement uses TRBV28 and TRBJ2-3; TRBD1 aligns across 10 bases. The V and J ends lost 6 bases and 4 bases, in that order; junction bases with no gene match: 10. There are 16 residues in the CDR3. Germline assignment: CDR1 MDHEN and CDR2 SYDVKM. The whole variable domain, remainder taken from reference TRBV28 and TRBJ2-3, is DVKVTQSSRYLVKRTGEKVFLECVQDMDHENMFWYRQDPGLGLRLIYFSYDVKMKEKGDIPEGYSVSREKKERFSLILESASTNQTSMYLCASRGWTGGMSDTQYFGPGTRLTVL.

The chain links TRBV7-2 to TRBJ2-3; D might be TRBD2 (5 bases). Germline V gene sequence: CDR1 SGHTA, CDR2 FQGNSA. The germline V and J ends were trimmed by 3 bases and 6 bases, with 13 bases remaining between them. The CDR3 runs to 14 residues. CDR3 region: CASSFGLAADTQYF. The CDR3 DNA is TGTGCCAGCAGCTTCGGGCTAGCAGCTGATACGCAGTATTTT. The whole variable domain, remainder taken from reference TRBV7-2 and TRBJ2-3, is GAGVSQSPSNKVTEKGKDVELRCDPISGHTALYWYRQSLGQGLEFLIYFQGNSAPDKSGLPSDRFSAERTGGSVSTLTIQRTQQEDSAVYLCASSFGLAADTQYFGPGTRLTVL.

Here the CDR3 DNA reads TGTGCCAGCAGCTTGGATCCAGGTTTTCATTCACCCCTCCACTTT. It translates to CASSLDPGFHSPLHF. The J gene is TRBJ1-6, the V gene TRBV5-4; D is unresolved. Germline V gene sequence: CDR1 SGHNT, CDR2 YYREEE (reference sequence). The length of the CDR3 is 15 residues. The ends were cut back, 0 bases at V and 8 bases at J, with 12 bases in the middle.

This clone was found once. This rearrangement joins TRBV5-8 to TRBJ2-7; maybe TRBD2 (6 bases). V was clipped by 4 bases and J by 0 bases, with 17 bases between them. The CDR3 totals 16 residues. Per the germline V gene, CDR1 is SGHTS and CDR2 is YDEGEE. The CDR3: CASSGQRAGGSYEQYF. The CDR3, as DNA: TGTGCCAGCAGCGGGCAACGGGCCGGGGGCTCCTACGAGCAGTACTTC.

V is TRBV24-1 and J is TRBJ2-3; 10 positions match TRBD2. Germline trimming cut 5 bases from V and 6 bases from J; bases unmatched to any gene: 4. Germline-derived CDR1 and CDR2 are KGHDR and SFDVKD. This CDR3 is 14 amino acids long. CDR3 protein: CATSGPAGGDTQYF. CDR3 nucleotides: TGTGCCACCAGTGGTCCAGCGGGGGGGGATACGCAGTATTTT.

The chain is built from TRBV9 and TRBJ1-1; D unresolved. Deletions cut 0 bases from V and 6 bases from J, with 15 bases between. This CDR3 comprises 15 residues. Germline lookup yields CDR1 SGDLS and CDR2 YYNGEE. CDR3 region: CASSVVPLGSAEAFF. CDR3 sequence (DNA): TGTGCCAGCAGCGTAGTTCCGTTAGGGAGCGCTGAAGCTTTCTTT.

V usage is TRBV28 and J usage is TRBJ1-2; 9 bases are a match to TRBD1. The CDR3 contains 14 residues. Germline trimming cut 0 bases from V and 7 bases from J; bases unmatched to any gene: 3. Per germline, CDR1 MDHEN and CDR2 SYDVKM. The CDR3 DNA is TGTGCCAGCAGTTTATGGGACAGGGGACTTGGCTACACCTTC. This encodes CASSLWDRGLGYTF.

V gene TRBV4-2 combines with J gene TRBJ2-1, with 8 bases fitting TRBD1. The germline V gene encodes CDR1 LGHNA and CDR2 YNFKEQ. The junction had 5 bases not matched to a gene; V was cut back by 0 bases and J by 4 bases. The CDR3 contains 16 residues. The CDR3, as DNA: TGTGCCAGCAGCCAAGATTGGCAGGGGGCGTACAATGAGCAGTTCTTC. This gives the protein CASSQDWQGAYNEQFF.

In its sample, this clone was seen a few times. This rearrangement joins TRBV7-9 to TRBJ1-1; D remains unclear. The V and J ends lost 6 bases and 1 base respectively, with 6 bases between them. The germline V gene encodes CDR1 SEHNR and CDR2 FQNEAQ (reference sequence). The CDR3 has 12 amino acids. The CDR3 spells CASRSENTEAFF. CDR3 nucleotide sequence: TGTGCCAGCAGATCAGAGAACACTGAAGCTTTCTTT.

This clone was seen only once. The V gene is TRBV13, the J gene TRBJ2-3, with 9 nucleotides matching TRBD2. V lost 0 bases and J lost 0; bases outside the gene matches: 7. Per germline, CDR1 PRHDT and CDR2 FYEKMQ (reference sequence). This CDR3 has 18 amino acids. This chain's CDR3 is CASSLGGGAGGSTDTQYF. Here the CDR3 DNA reads TGTGCCAGCAGCTTAGGTGGGGGAGCGGGGGGCAGCACAGATACGCAGTATTTT. The full variable domain, rest sourced from reference TRBV13 and TRBJ2-3, is AAGVIQSPRHLIKEKRETATLKCYPIPRHDTVYWYQQGPGQDPQFLISFYEKMQSDKGSIPDRFSAQQFSDYHSELNMSSLELGDSALYFCASSLGGGAGGSTDTQYFGPGTRLTVL.

This chain connects TRBV28 to TRBJ1-5; a possible D gene is TRBD1 (6 bases). This CDR3 is 14 amino acids long. Germline V gene lookup returns CDR1 MDHEN and CDR2 SYDVKM. The V gene lost 2 bases and the J gene lost 5 bases, with 10 bases spanning the gap. CDR3 protein: CASSLRGLDQPQHF. CDR3 DNA sequence: TGTGCCAGCAGTTTAAGGGGGTTAGATCAGCCCCAGCATTTT.